The table lists the clone carrying this T cell receptor (beta chain) with many counts. These data originate in a study of blood T cell repertoires in COVID-19. Turning to the study itself: Sample material is recorded as cDNA or gDNA derived from T cells, B-cell-depleted T cells, or PBMCs.

Per the authors' pipeline: Reference gene primer amplification yielded estimated nucleated cell counts. TCRdb's table, derived via immunoSEQ multiplex PCR, lists solely in-frame clones and lacks some. V and J calls and clone size are given by that table; D and trimming were obtained from the DNA. The table has roughly 72,000 clones, roughly 82% seen once. J gave up 6 bases and V 0 bases, and 11 bases lay outside the gene matches. The CDR3 covers 17 residues. CDR1 is LGHDT, CDR2 YNNKEL, per germline (reference sequence). The source material was peripheral blood. This rearrangement joins TRBV3-1 (or the pseudogene TRBV3-2) to TRBJ2-1; TRBD1 matches at 7 bases. The sequence was obtained from an elderly woman with acute or convalescent COVID-19. This chain's CDR3 is CASSQETDRGQGNEQFF. As DNA, the CDR3 is TGTGCCAGCAGCCAAGAAACTGATAGGGGGCAGGGCAATGAGCAGTTCTTC.